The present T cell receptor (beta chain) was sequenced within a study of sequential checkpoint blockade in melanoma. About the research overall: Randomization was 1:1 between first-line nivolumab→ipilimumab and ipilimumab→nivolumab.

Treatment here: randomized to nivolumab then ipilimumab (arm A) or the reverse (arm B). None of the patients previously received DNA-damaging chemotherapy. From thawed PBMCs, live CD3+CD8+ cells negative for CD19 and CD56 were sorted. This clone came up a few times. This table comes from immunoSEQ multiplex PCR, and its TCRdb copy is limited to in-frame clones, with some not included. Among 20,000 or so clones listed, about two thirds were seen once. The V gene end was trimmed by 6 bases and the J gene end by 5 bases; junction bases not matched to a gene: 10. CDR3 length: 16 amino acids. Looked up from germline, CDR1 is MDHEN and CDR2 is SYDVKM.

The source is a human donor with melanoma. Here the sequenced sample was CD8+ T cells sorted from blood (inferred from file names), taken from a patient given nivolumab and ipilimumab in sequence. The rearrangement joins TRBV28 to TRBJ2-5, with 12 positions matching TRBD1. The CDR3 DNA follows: TGTGCCAGCAGCAAGTGGGACAGGGGGCCTCGGGAGACCCAGTACTTC. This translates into CASSKWDRGPRETQYF.